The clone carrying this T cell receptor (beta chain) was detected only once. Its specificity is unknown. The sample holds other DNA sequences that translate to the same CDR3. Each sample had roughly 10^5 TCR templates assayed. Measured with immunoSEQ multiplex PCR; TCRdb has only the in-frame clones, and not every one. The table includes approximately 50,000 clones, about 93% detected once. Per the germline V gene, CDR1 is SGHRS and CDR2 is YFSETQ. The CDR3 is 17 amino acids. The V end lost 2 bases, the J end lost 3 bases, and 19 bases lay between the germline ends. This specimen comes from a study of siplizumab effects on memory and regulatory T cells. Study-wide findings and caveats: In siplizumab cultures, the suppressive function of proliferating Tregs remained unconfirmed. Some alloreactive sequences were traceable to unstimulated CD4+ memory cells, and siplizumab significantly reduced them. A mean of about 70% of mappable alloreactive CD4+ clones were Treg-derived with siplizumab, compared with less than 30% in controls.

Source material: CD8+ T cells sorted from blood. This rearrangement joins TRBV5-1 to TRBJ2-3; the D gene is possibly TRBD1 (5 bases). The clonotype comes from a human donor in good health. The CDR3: CASSLTDVGPRTDTQYF. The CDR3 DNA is TGCGCCAGCAGCTTAACCGATGTGGGGCCGAGAACAGATACGCAGTATTTT.